Listed below are T cell receptor beta chains from one sample, sequenced in a study of T cells after yellow fever vaccination. TCRdb used MiXCR to reprocess the 5' RACE reads, holding one entry per CDR3 protein. The sample includes 500,000 to 650,000 distinct CDR3 sequences, 17% of them seen just once. The sample in question was PBMCs, obtained around 5 days after the first yellow fever vaccination. The receptors were gathered from a man between 18 and 35 years old who received the YFV17D yellow fever vaccine. The CDR3 runs from the conserved cysteine through the conserved F or W. The D gene is left open where the match is weak. Clone size is not always given. Where it is, it says once, few, many or a class for expanded clones.

V	J	size	D	DNA	CDR3
TRBV20-1	TRBJ2-5	.	TRBD2	TGCAGTGCTAGAGTTAGCGGGGGGTCCGCCCAGTACTTC	CSARVSGGSAQYF
TRBV20-1	TRBJ1-5	few	.	TGCAGTGCTAGAGCAAACTGGGTTGCAGGGGAGAAAGGGCAGCCCCAGCATTTT	CSARANWVAGEKGQPQHF
TRBV4-1	TRBJ2-1	.	TRBD2	TGCGCCAGCAGCCAAGATTTCTCGGGGGGACCGTACAATGAGCAGTTCTTC	CASSQDFSGGPYNEQFF
TRBV15	TRBJ2-1	.	.	TGTGCCACCAGCAGAGTTGGTAATGAGCAGTTCTTC	CATSRVGNEQFF
TRBV11-2	TRBJ2-2	.	.	TGTGCCAGCAGCGCCCGACTGGAACTCACCGGGGAGCTGTTTTTT	CASSARLELTGELFF
TRBV7-9	TRBJ2-5	few	.	TGTGCCAGCAGCTTAGGTAGTCCCCAGTACTTC	CASSLGSPQYF
TRBV5-1	TRBJ1-1	.	.	TGCGCCAGCAGCTTGGAGGGGGACGCTGAAGCTTTCTTT	CASSLEGDAEAFF
TRBV5-1	TRBJ2-5	.	.	TGCGCCAGCACGGAGACACAACAAGAGACCCAGTACTTC	CASTETQQETQYF
TRBV5-1	TRBJ2-1	.	TRBD2	TGCGCCAGCAGCTTGTTGCGGGGGGATCAGTTCTTC	CASSLLRGDQFF
TRBV4-3	TRBJ1-1	many	.	TGCGCCAGCAGCCAATTCTCCCGGGGAGGAACTGAAGCTTTCTTT	CASSQFSRGGTEAFF
TRBV29-1	TRBJ1-1	.	.	TGCAGCGTTGAACCCGCGACAGCGAACACTGAAGCTTTCTTT	CSVEPATANTEAFF
TRBV12-3/TRBV12-4	TRBJ1-2	.	.	TGTGCCAGCAGTTTAAGCCTCGCAGGGCCCCCCAACTATGGCTACACCTTC	CASSLSLAGPPNYGYTF
TRBV29-1	TRBJ2-2	few	TRBD1	TGCAGCGTCGAAGCTGGACAGGGAAACACCGGGGAGCTGTTTTTT	CSVEAGQGNTGELFF
TRBV27	TRBJ2-2	few	.	TGTGCCAGCAGTTTTTTGGCTTTGGGGGCGTCCGGGGAGCTGTTTTTT	CASSFLALGASGELFF
TRBV29-1	TRBJ2-5	.	.	TGCAGCGTTGAGGGAGCGGGGACCCAGTACTTC	CSVEGAGTQYF
TRBV7-9	TRBJ1-5	few	TRBD1	TGTGCCAGCAGCTTGGGGACAGGGGGCAGAAGCAATCAGCCCCAGCATTTT	CASSLGTGGRSNQPQHF
TRBV10-3	TRBJ2-5	once	TRBD2	TGTGCCATCAGTGAGTCCGGGACTAGGGCTAGGGAGACCCAGTACTTC	CAISESGTRARETQYF
TRBV4-1	TRBJ1-1	few	.	TGCGCCAGCAGCCAAGGTTCCAGGTCTTCTGCTGAAGCTTTCTTT	CASSQGSRSSAEAFF
TRBV20-1	TRBJ2-5	.	.	TGCAGTGCTAACCAAAAGGGGGAGCTGCAGGGGACCCAGTACTTC	CSANQKGELQGTQYF
TRBV5-6	TRBJ2-1	few	.	TGTGCCAGCAGCTTGGGGATTTTCCGAACAAACAATGAGCAGTTCTTC	CASSLGIFRTNNEQFF
TRBV14	TRBJ2-1	few	.	TGTGCCAGCAGCCAAGATTGGGCCCGGGACCTTAATGAGCAGTTCTTC	CASSQDWARDLNEQFF
TRBV28	TRBJ2-5	.	.	TGTGCCAGCAGGCCACGGGGTTACCGCCGCCAAGAGACCCAGTACTTC	CASRPRGYRRQETQYF
TRBV5-1	TRBJ1-1	many	.	TGTGCCAGCAGTTTAAGGGAGAACACTGAAGCTTTCTTT	CASSLRENTEAFF
TRBV9	TRBJ1-2	.	.	TGTGCCAGCAGCGCTCAGGAGGTCTATGGCTACACCTTC	CASSAQEVYGYTF
TRBV20-1	TRBJ1-1	.	.	TGCAGTGCTAGAGGCCCTGAAGCTTTCTTT	CSARGPEAFF
TRBV20-1	TRBJ2-1	.	.	TGCAGTGCTAGAGATCCGAGGGCTAGCGTGGTGGGTGAGCAGTTCTTC	CSARDPRASVVGEQFF
TRBV20-1	TRBJ2-1	few	TRBD1	TGCAGTGCTAGGGGGTGGGACAGGGGAATCAACTACAATGAGCAGTTCTTC	CSARGWDRGINYNEQFF
TRBV12-3/TRBV12-4	TRBJ1-2	.	.	TGTGCCAGCAGTTTTAGGGAGTCTCACCCTTACACCTTC	CASSFRESHPYTF
TRBV5-5	TRBJ2-7	.	TRBD1	TGTGCCAGCAGCTTGCATGGGGACAGAGGTTACGAGCAGTACTTC	CASSLHGDRGYEQYF
TRBV7-8	TRBJ2-1	many	TRBD2	TGTGCCAGCAGCTTTAGCGGGGGGATGCTTGAGCAGTTCTTC	CASSFSGGMLEQFF
TRBV21-1	TRBJ1-4	few	.	TGTGCCAGCAGCAAAGCCGATGAGGAAAGCAATGAAAAACTGTTTTTT	CASSKADEESNEKLFF
TRBV20-1	TRBJ1-2	few	.	TGCAGTGCGACGTCGGGGGCCGGGGGCTACACCTTC	CSATSGAGGYTF
TRBV6-5	TRBJ2-3	once	.	TGTGCCAGCAGTTACGCCCTCGGGGGCCGAAGCACAGATACGCAGTATTTT	CASSYALGGRSTDTQYF
TRBV3-1	TRBJ2-1	few	TRBD1	TGTGCCAGCAGCCCGAAGCTCCACGGGACAGACTACAATGAGCAGTTCTTC	CASSPKLHGTDYNEQFF
TRBV6-5	TRBJ1-5	.	.	TGTGCCAGCAGTTACAGTTTTCGCAGCAATCAGCCCCAGCATTTT	CASSYSFRSNQPQHF
TRBV11-2	TRBJ2-1	.	.	TGTGCCAGCAGTTCTAATCAGGGTCGGGATGAGCAGTTCTTC	CASSSNQGRDEQFF
TRBV21-1	TRBJ1-5	few	.	TGTGCCAGCAGCGGGCAGGGGTGCGGGCAGCCCCAGCATTTT	CASSGQGCGQPQHF
TRBV6-1	TRBJ1-4	few	TRBD1	TGTGCCAGCAGCGGGACAGGGGGTGGCGAAAAACTGTTTTTT	CASSGTGGGEKLFF
TRBV7-2	TRBJ1-1	few	TRBD1	TGTGCCAGCAGCGCGCCGGGACAGGGAAGGGTAGGGGCTTTCTTT	CASSAPGQGRVGAFF
TRBV29-1	TRBJ1-2	few	.	TGCAGCGTTGAGGGCAACTATGGCTACACCTTC	CSVEGNYGYTF
TRBV6-5	TRBJ1-1	.	.	TGTGCCAGCAGTTACGAACGGAGGAACACTGAAGCTTTCTTT	CASSYERRNTEAFF
TRBV4-2	TRBJ2-7	few	TRBD2	TGTGCCAGCAGCCAAGAAGTTCGGGGGGGGCTGTCCTACGAGCAGTACTTC	CASSQEVRGGLSYEQYF
TRBV7-9	TRBJ1-1	many	.	TGTGCCAGCAGCTTAGCCTTGGGAAGAATGAACACTGAAGCTTTCTTT	CASSLALGRMNTEAFF
TRBV20-1	TRBJ2-1	few	.	TGCAGTGCTCTAGAGACGTATGAGCAGTTCTTC	CSALETYEQFF
TRBV7-6	TRBJ1-2	.	TRBD1	TGTGCCAGCAGCTTACGGCGACAGGGGCTTTACCCGGATGGCTACACCTTC	CASSLRRQGLYPDGYTF
TRBV15	TRBJ1-2	.	.	TGTGCCACCGCGATTCGAGGGAGCGACTATGGCTACACCTTC	CATAIRGSDYGYTF
TRBV7-9	TRBJ2-1	.	TRBD1	TGTGCCAGCAGCTTCCCGGGCAGGGGGCCGGGAAATGAGCAGTTCTTC	CASSFPGRGPGNEQFF
TRBV18	TRBJ1-2	once	TRBD1	TGTGCCAGCTCACCATTCGAGACAGGGGATTATGGCTACACCTTC	CASSPFETGDYGYTF
TRBV30	TRBJ2-1	few	.	TGTGCCTGGACAAAAAACTCCTACAATGAGCAGTTCTTC	CAWTKNSYNEQFF
TRBV12-3/TRBV12-4	TRBJ1-6	.	.	TGTGCCAGCAGTTTACAGAGAGCACCCCTCCACTTT	CASSLQRAPLHF
TRBV18	TRBJ2-5	.	.	TGTGCCAGCTCACCAGGGCGCGGGGAGACCCAGTACTTC	CASSPGRGETQYF
TRBV12-3/TRBV12-4	TRBJ2-2	.	.	TGTGCCAGCACCTATACCGGGAACTCCAACACCGGGGAGCTGTTTTTT	CASTYTGNSNTGELFF
TRBV19	TRBJ1-5	.	.	TGTGCCAGTATTGTACGGGGAGGGATGAGCAATCAGCCCCAGCATTTT	CASIVRGGMSNQPQHF
TRBV12-3/TRBV12-4	TRBJ2-1	few	TRBD2	TGTGCCAGCGGCATCGAGGCGGGGGGGTGGTACAATGAGCAGTTCTTC	CASGIEAGGWYNEQFF
TRBV6-1	TRBJ2-4	.	TRBD1	TGTGCCAGCCGCGACAGGGAAGGGAACATTCAGTACTTC	CASRDREGNIQYF
TRBV5-1	TRBJ2-6	.	TRBD1	TGCGCCAGCAGCGACAGGGGATTTATCCTTGGGGCCAACGTCCTGACTTTC	CASSDRGFILGANVLTF
TRBV6-5	TRBJ1-6	few	.	TGTGCCAGCAGTTACGGGAGTGGTCTTAGGCCCCTCCACTTT	CASSYGSGLRPLHF
TRBV5-4	TRBJ2-5	.	.	TGTGCCAGCAGCTTGAGCCCCCGGGAGACCCAGTACTTC	CASSLSPRETQYF
TRBV9	TRBJ1-1	.	.	TGTGCCAGCAGCGCCCATGGGGGCGAGGGCACTGAAGCTTTCTTT	CASSAHGGEGTEAFF
TRBV3-1	TRBJ2-3	few	TRBD1	TGTGCCAGCAGCCAAGTCGGATGGTCGCGGGACAGGGGATACCTTAGCACAGATACGCAGTATTTT	CASSQVGWSRDRGYLSTDTQYF